This record covers a single T cell receptor (beta chain). Cohorts were based on clinical histories the participants reported. The sample is drawn from a study of blood T cell repertoires in COVID-19. The method was immunoSEQ multiplex PCR; TCRdb's version includes in-frame clones alone and lacks a portion of them. The table records about 350,000 clones, about 88% of them present only once. The CDR3 length is 13 residues. V lost 5 bases and J 9 bases, leaving 16 bases between the germline ends. Germline V lookup: CDR1 SNHLY, CDR2 FYNNEI. The chain couples TRBV2 to TRBJ1-1; D is perhaps TRBD1 (5 bases). Specimen: PBMCs or T cells enriched from blood (not recorded which). The clonotype comes from a woman in her twenties or thirties who had recovered from COVID-19. The CDR3 coding sequence is TGTGCCAGCAGTTCCTTCTCACAGGAGAAAGCTTTCTTT. It yields the protein CASSSFSQEKAFF.